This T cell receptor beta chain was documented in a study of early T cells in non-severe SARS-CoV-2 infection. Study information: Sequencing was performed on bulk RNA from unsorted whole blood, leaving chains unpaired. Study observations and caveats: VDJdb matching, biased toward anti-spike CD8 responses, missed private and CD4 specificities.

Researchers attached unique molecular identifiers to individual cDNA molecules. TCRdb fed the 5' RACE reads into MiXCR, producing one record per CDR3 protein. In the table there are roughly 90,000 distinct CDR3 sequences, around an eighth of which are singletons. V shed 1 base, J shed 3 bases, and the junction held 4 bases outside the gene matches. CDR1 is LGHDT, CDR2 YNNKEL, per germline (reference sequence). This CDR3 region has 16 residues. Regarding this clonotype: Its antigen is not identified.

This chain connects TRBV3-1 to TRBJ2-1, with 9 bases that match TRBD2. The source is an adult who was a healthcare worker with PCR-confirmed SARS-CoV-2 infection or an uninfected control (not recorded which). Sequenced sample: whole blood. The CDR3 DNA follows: TGTGCCAGCAGCCAAGGGGTAGCGGGAGTCTACAATGAGCAGTTCTTC. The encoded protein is CASSQGVAGVYNEQFF.